These 11 T cell receptor beta chains share one sample of origin, sequenced in a study of blood T cell repertoires in COVID-19 (dated by TCRdb to about 2020). Libraries were prepared through the immunoSEQ multiplex PCR assay. TCRdb mirrors the immuneACCESS table, restricted to in-frame sequences. Some clones are absent from its copies; in checked studies, under half trace to an unresolved V gene, and the reason for the others is unknown. The sample table holds under 150,000 clones, of which 85% to 90% were seen once. In total, the top ten clones hold roughly a tenth of the sample. The source material was peripheral blood. All receptors come from a man older than 75 with acute or convalescent COVID-19.

The chain employs TRBV6-5 and TRBJ1-5, with 8 bases lining up with TRBD1. Germline V CDR1 and CDR2: MNHEY, SVGAGI. V trimming: 6 bases; J trimming: 6 bases; junction bases outside the gene matches: 10. This CDR3 region has 15 residues. The chain's CDR3 is CASRGGQGEAQPQHF. The CDR3 bases are TGTGCCAGCAGGGGAGGACAGGGTGAGGCTCAGCCCCAGCATTTT.

Only one count was recorded for this clone. The chain combines TRBV5-4 with TRBJ2-3; 7 positions agree with TRBD2. The V gene end was trimmed by 4 bases and the J gene end by 3 bases; junction bases not matched to a gene: 5. The CDR3 length is 14 residues. Germline V lookup: CDR1 SGHNT, CDR2 YYREEE (reference sequence). CDR3: CASSEGGRTDTQYF. The DNA of the CDR3 is TGTGCCAGCAGCGAGGGCGGGAGAACAGATACGCAGTATTTT.

V gene TRBV7-2 combines with J gene TRBJ1-3; the D is unclear. The CDR3 is 14 residues long. Trimming pared 4 bases from V and 0 bases from J, leaving 7 bases between. Germline V gene lookup returns CDR1 SGHTA and CDR2 FQGNSA. The CDR3 sequence: CASSSTASGNTIYF. CDR3 coding DNA: TGTGCCAGCAGCTCTACCGCCTCTGGAAACACCATATATTTT. The entire variable domain, with the rest obtained from reference TRBV7-2 and TRBJ1-3, is as follows: GAGVSQSPSNKVTEKGKDVELRCDPISGHTALYWYRQSLGQGLEFLIYFQGNSAPDKSGLPSDRFSAERTGGSVSTLTIQRTQQEDSAVYLCASSSTASGNTIYFGEGSWLTVV.

This clone was recorded once. V usage is TRBV3-1 (or the pseudogene TRBV3-2) and J usage is TRBJ1-1; 7 nucleotides agree with TRBD1. Germline CDR1 is LGHDT and CDR2 is YNNKEL (reference sequence). This CDR3 has 14 amino acids. V was pared by 4 bases and J by 4 bases, with 6 bases of the junction left unmatched. As DNA, the CDR3 is TGTGCCAGCAGCCCGGACAGGTTGGTCACTGAAGCTTTCTTT. It is translated as CASSPDRLVTEAFF.

This clone was found once. This chain uses TRBV2 with TRBJ1-6; 11 bases match TRBD1. The CDR3 is 16 amino acids. J gave up 7 bases and V 4 bases, and 6 bases lay outside the gene matches. CDR1 is SNHLY and CDR2 is FYNNEI in the germline V gene. The CDR3 region has the DNA TGTGCCAGCAGTGTTTTAGGGACAGGGGGGAATTCACCCCTCCACTTT. Its protein product is CASSVLGTGGNSPLHF.

The V call is TRBV6-5, the J call TRBJ1-3, with D tentatively TRBD1 (5 bases). V dropped 6 bases and J dropped 4 bases, with 13 bases sitting between them. This CDR3 is 14 amino acids long. Germline V CDR1 and CDR2: MNHEY, SVGAGI. For the CDR3, the DNA is TGTGCCAGCAGGGGGAAAGGGGCCGGAAACACCATATATTTT. Its protein product is CASRGKGAGNTIYF.

This clone occurred a few times. The gene calls are TRBV4-2 and TRBJ1-2; TRBD1 agrees at 7 bases. The CDR3 has 15 residues. Germline assignment: CDR1 LGHNA and CDR2 YNFKEQ. V lost 1 base and J lost 3; bases outside the gene matches: 5. CDR3 nucleotide sequence: TGTGCCAGCAGCCAAGGGGCCCAGGGGGACTATGGCTACACCTTC. It translates to CASSQGAQGDYGYTF.

The chain is built from TRBV14 and TRBJ2-7; possible D gene TRBD1, 5 bases. CDR3 length: 12 amino acids. Germline V CDR1 and CDR2: SGHDN, FVKESK. Trimming cost V 3 bases and J 12 bases, with 15 bases left between them. CDR3 nucleotide sequence: TGTGCCAGCAGCCAGTCAGGGTGGATGAGGTACTTC. Translating gives CASSQSGWMRYF.

The rearrangement joins TRBV3-1 (or the pseudogene TRBV3-2) to TRBJ1-3; tentatively, D is TRBD1 (5 bases). In germline, CDR1 is LGHDT, CDR2 YNNKEL (reference sequence). V lost 4 bases and J lost 0, with 7 bases in between. There are 14 residues in the CDR3. The CDR3 protein is CASSRGASGNTIYF. The CDR3 DNA reads as TGTGCCAGCAGCCGCGGGGCCTCTGGAAACACCATATATTTT.

The V call is TRBV29-1, the J call TRBJ2-7; 7 bases line up with TRBD2. CDR3 length: 14 residues. Germline CDR1 reads SQVTM; CDR2 reads ANQGSEA. After removal of 6 bases from V and 6 bases from J, the junction contained 14 bases not matched to a gene. CDR3 loop: CSVNVRDYAGEQYF. DNA for the CDR3: TGCAGCGTGAATGTGAGGGACTACGCAGGCGAGCAGTACTTC.

The chain employs TRBV19 and TRBJ2-5; the match to TRBD2 covers 10 bases. CDR1 and CDR2 from the germline V gene are LNHDA and SQIVND (reference sequence). This CDR3 comprises 14 residues. Germline trimming cut 4 bases from V and 7 bases from J; bases unmatched to any gene: 6. This CDR3 reads CASSTSGGSGTQYF. The CDR3 region has the DNA TGTGCCAGTAGTACTAGCGGGGGCTCCGGGACCCAGTACTTC.